The text below deals with one T cell receptor (beta chain). Repertoires were generated with immunoSEQ multiplex PCR, while TCRdb's copy carries only in-frame clones and drops some. The sample has some 260,000 clones; about 89% are singletons. All enrollees were about 18 to 90 years old and from roughly 22 US areas. These data originate in a study of blood T cell repertoires in COVID-19. Study details: Collection of acute and convalescent COVID-19 samples took place in the United States, Italy and Spain. The analysed material was cDNA or gDNA that came from T cells, B-cell-depleted T cells, or PBMCs.

CDR1 is MDHEN, CDR2 SYDVKM, per germline. The CDR3 covers 14 residues. Trimming shortened V by 3 bases and J by 2 bases, and 8 bases separated the two germline ends. Sequencing input: PBMCs or T cells enriched from blood (not recorded which). The chain has TRBV28 and TRBJ1-3; D unresolved. This TCR was sampled from a man aged 40-49 years who had recovered from COVID-19. The CDR3 DNA sequence: TGTGCCAGCAGTTTTTCGCCAGCTGGAAACACCATATATTTT. It yields the protein CASSFSPAGNTIYF.